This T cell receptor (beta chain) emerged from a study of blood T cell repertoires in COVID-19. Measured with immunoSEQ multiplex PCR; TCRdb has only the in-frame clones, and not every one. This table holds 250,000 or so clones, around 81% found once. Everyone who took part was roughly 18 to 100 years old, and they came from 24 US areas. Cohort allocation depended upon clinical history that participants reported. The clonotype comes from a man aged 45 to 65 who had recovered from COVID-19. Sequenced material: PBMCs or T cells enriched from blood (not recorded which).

Here the CDR3 DNA reads TGCGCCAGCATTCTTTCGGGACAGGTTGGAGAGACCCAGTACTTC. Translation: CASILSGQVGETQYF. This chain uses TRBV5-1 with TRBJ2-5; 8 nucleotides match TRBD1. The CDR3 spans 15 residues. V gave up 6 bases and J gave up 4 bases; unmatched junction bases: 11. Germline V CDR1 and CDR2: SGHRS, YFSETQ.